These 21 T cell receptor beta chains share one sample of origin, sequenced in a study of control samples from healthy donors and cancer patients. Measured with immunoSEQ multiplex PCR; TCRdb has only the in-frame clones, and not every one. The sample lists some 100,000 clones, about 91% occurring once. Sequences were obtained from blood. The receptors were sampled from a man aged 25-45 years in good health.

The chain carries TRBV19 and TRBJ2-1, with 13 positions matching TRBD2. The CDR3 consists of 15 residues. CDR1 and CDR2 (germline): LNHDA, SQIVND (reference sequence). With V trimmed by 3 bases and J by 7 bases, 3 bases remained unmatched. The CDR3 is CASSIGTSGTNEQFF. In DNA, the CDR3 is TGTGCCAGTAGTATCGGGACTAGCGGGACTAATGAGCAGTTCTTC.

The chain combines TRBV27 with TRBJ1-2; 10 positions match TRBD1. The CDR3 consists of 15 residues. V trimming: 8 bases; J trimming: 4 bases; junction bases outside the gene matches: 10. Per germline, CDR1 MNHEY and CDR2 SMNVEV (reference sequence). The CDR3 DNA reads TGTGCCAGCGCGGGACCGGGACAGGGGACCTATGGCTACACCTTC. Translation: CASAGPGQGTYGYTF.

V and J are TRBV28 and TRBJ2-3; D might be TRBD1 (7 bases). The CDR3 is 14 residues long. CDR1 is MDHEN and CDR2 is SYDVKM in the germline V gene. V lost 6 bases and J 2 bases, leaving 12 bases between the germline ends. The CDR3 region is CASSQGGNTDTQYF. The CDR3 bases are TGTGCCAGCAGCCAGGGGGGTAACACAGATACGCAGTATTTT.

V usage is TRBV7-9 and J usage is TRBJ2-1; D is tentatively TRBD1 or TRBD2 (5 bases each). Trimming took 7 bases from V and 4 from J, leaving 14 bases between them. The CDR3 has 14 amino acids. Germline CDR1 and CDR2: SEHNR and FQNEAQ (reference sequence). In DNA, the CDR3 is TGTGCCAGCACCGGGGCAGGGAGTTACAATGAGCAGTTCTTC. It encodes CASTGAGSYNEQFF.

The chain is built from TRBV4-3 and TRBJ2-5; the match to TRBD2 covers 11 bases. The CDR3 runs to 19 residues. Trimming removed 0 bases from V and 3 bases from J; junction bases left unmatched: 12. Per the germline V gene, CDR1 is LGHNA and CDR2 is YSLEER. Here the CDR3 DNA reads TGCGCCAGCAGCCAAGATCCCCTAGCGGGAGGTCGGGGTGAAGAGACCCAGTACTTC. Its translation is CASSQDPLAGGRGEETQYF.

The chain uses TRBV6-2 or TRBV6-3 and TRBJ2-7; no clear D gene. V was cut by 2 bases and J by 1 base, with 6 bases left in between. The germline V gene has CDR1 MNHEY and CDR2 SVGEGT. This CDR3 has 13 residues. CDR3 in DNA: TGTGCCAGCAGTTACAAAGCGTCCTACGAGCAGTACTTC. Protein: CASSYKASYEQYF.

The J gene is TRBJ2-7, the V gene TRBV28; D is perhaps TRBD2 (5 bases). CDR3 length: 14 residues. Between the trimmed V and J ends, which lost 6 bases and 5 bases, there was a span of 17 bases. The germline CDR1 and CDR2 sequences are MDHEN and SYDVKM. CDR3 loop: CASSFLGLANEQYF. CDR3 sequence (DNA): TGTGCCAGCAGCTTCCTAGGCCTAGCCAACGAGCAGTACTTC.

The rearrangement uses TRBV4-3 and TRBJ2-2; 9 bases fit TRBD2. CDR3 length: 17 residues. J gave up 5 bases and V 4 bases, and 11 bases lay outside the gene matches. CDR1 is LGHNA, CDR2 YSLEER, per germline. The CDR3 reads CASSPGGSLAGTGELFF. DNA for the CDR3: TGCGCCAGCAGCCCGGGAGGTAGCCTAGCGGGAACCGGGGAGCTGTTTTTT.

The CDR3 protein is CASSLQWQGDGYTF. CDR3 nucleotides: TGTGCCAGCAGCTTACAATGGCAGGGTGATGGCTACACCTTC. The gene calls are TRBV7-2 and TRBJ1-2, with a tentative D call TRBD1 (5 bases). Trimming pared 2 bases from V and 6 bases from J, leaving 13 bases between. Per germline, CDR1 SGHTA and CDR2 FQGNSA. The length of the CDR3 is 14 residues. The full variable domain, with the rest looked up from reference TRBV7-2 and TRBJ1-2, is GAGVSQSPSNKVTEKGKDVELRCDPISGHTALYWYRQSLGQGLEFLIYFQGNSAPDKSGLPSDRFSAERTGGSVSTLTIQRTQQEDSAVYLCASSLQWQGDGYTFGSGTRLTVV.

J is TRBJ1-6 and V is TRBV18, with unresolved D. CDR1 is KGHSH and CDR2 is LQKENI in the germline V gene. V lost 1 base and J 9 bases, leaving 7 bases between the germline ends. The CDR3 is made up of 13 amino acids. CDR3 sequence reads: CASSPRLGSPLHF. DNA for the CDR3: TGTGCCAGCTCACCACGTTTGGGTTCACCCCTCCACTTT.

For the CDR3, the DNA is TGTGCCACCAGCAGAGATGTTGGGGGCACAGATACGCAGTATTTT. Translating gives CATSRDVGGTDTQYF. The chain carries TRBV15 and TRBJ2-3, with D hard to call. V was pared by 0 bases and J by 1 base, with 8 bases between. CDR1 is LNHNV and CDR2 is YYDKDF in the germline V gene (reference sequence). This CDR3 is built from 15 residues.

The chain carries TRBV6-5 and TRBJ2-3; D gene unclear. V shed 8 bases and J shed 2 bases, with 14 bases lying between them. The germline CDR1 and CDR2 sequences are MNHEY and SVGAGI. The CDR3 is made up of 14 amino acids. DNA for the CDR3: TGTGCCAGCTTTAGTTCCGGATTCACAGATACGCAGTATTTT. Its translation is CASFSSGFTDTQYF.

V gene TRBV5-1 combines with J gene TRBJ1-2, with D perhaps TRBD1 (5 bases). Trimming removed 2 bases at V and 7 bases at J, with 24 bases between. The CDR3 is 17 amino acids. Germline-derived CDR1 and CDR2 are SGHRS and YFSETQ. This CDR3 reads CASSFYTPTRGASGYTF. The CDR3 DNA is TGCGCCAGCAGCTTCTATACCCCCACGAGGGGCGCTTCTGGCTACACCTTC.

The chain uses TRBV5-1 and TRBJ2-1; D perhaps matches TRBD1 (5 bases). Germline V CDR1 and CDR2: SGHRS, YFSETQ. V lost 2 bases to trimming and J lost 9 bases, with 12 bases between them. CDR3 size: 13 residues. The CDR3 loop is CASSFQGSREQFF. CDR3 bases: TGCGCCAGCAGCTTCCAGGGATCACGTGAGCAGTTCTTC.

CDR3 amino acids: CASSLAVRGLAYNEQFF. CDR3 coding DNA: TGTGCCAGCAGCTTAGCGGTTAGGGGACTAGCGTACAATGAGCAGTTCTTC. This chain joins TRBV11-3 and TRBJ2-1, with TRBD2 matching 10 bases. V lost 1 base to trimming and J lost 4 bases; unmatched junction nucleotides: 7. Germline V gene lookup returns CDR1 SGHNT and CDR2 YENEEA. The CDR3 consists of 17 residues.

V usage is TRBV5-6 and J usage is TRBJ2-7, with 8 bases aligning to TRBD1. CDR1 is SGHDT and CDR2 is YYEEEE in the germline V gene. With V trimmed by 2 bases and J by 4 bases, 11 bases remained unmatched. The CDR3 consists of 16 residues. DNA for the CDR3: TGTGCCAGCAGCTTAGGTCTGGACAGGGTTTTGTACGAGCAGTACTTC. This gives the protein CASSLGLDRVLYEQYF.

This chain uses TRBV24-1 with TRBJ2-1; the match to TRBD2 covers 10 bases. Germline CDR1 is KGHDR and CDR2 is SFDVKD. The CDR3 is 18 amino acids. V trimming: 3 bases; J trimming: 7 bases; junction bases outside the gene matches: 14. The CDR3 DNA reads TGTGCCACCAGTGATCCTAAGCTAGGACTAGCGGTTATAAATGAGCAGTTCTTC. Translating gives CATSDPKLGLAVINEQFF.

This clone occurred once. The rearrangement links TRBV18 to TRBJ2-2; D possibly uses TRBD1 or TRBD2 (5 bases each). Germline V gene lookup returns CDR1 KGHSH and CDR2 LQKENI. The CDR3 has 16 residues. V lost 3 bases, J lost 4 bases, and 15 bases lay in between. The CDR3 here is CASSPGAGTTTGELFF. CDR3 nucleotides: TGTGCCAGCTCACCCGGGGCCGGGACCACCACCGGGGAGCTGTTTTTT.

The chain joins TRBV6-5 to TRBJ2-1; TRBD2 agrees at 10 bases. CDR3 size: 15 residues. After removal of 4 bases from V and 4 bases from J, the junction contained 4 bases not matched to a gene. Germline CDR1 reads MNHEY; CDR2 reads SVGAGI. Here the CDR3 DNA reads TGTGCCAGCAGTTCTGGACTAGCGGTTTACAATGAGCAGTTCTTC. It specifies CASSSGLAVYNEQFF.

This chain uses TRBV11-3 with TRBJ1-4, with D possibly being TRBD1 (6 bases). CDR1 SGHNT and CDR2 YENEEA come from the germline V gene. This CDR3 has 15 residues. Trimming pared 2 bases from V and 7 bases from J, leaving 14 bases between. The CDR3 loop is CASSLNGGGLEKLFF. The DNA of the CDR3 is TGTGCCAGCAGCTTAAACGGGGGCGGACTTGAAAAACTGTTTTTT.

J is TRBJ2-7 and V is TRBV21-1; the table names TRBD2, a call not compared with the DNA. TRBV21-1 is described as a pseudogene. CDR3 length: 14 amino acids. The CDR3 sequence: CASVCTSGSYEQYF. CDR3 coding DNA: TGTGCCAGCGTTTGTACTAGCGGGAGCTACGAGCAGTACTTC.